These 28 T cell receptor beta chains were all obtained from the same sample, sequenced in a study of T cells in Graves' hyperthyroidism and ophthalmopathy. Regions amplified from RNA transcripts were the TCR beta CDR3 regions. HTBI primers were the set used in a first-round RT-PCR of the TCR CDR3. Each CDR3 protein gets one entry after TCRdb re-called the multiplex PCR reads with MiXCR. The data contain about 160,000 distinct CDR3 sequences, approximately 9% of them seen just once; the ten biggest clones take up around 20%. Sample: blood. All receptors derive from a woman aged 18-29 years with Graves' hyperthyroidism that later progressed to Graves' ophthalmopathy.

For this clonotype: A clone one base away is much larger, so this may be a read error. The V gene is TRBV20-1, the J gene TRBJ1-1, with D possibly being TRBD1 (5 bases). Trimming cost V 6 bases and J 6 bases, with 17 bases left between them. The CDR3 covers 13 residues. Germline CDR1 DFQATT, CDR2 SNEGSKA (reference sequence). The DNA for the CDR3 is TGCAGTGCAACAGGTCGCGGGGTCGCTGAAGCTTTCTTT. This codes for CSATGRGVAEAFF.

V usage is TRBV19 and J usage is TRBJ2-5, with a tentative D call TRBD1 (5 bases). The CDR3 loop spans 13 amino acids. Germline V gene sequence: CDR1 LNHDA, CDR2 SQIVND (reference sequence). V gave up 4 bases and J gave up 7 bases, with 13 bases separating them. CDR3 bases: TGTGCCAGTAGTACAGGGCGGTCAGGGACCCAGTACTTC. Translated, it gives CASSTGRSGTQYF.

The sample holds many counts of this clonotype. The CDR3, as DNA: TGTGCCAGCAGCAAACAGGGGGCGGAGGAGACCCAGTACTTC. Translating it yields CASSKQGAEETQYF. The chain is built from TRBV14 and TRBJ2-5, with TRBD1 matching 9 bases. The ends lost 5 bases at V and 5 bases at J; junction bases unmatched: 6. Germline CDR1 SGHDN, CDR2 FVKESK. The CDR3 covers 14 residues.

This clonotype was seen repeatedly, ten times or more. The chain combines TRBV2 with TRBJ1-1; the D gene is possibly TRBD1 (5 bases). Germline V gives CDR1 SNHLY, CDR2 FYNNEI. Trimming took off 8 bases at V and 6 bases at J, with 22 bases between the two ends. There are 15 residues in the CDR3. CDR3 loop: CASSETGRAGAEAFF. In DNA form, the CDR3 reads TGTGCCAGCTCCGAAACGGGAAGGGCGGGGGCTGAAGCTTTCTTT.

The sample holds a few counts of this clonotype. A much larger clone is a single base away; this may be a read error. This chain connects TRBV12-3 or TRBV12-4 to TRBJ1-1, with 7 bases fitting TRBD1. Trimming removed 8 bases from V and 12 bases from J; junction bases left unmatched: 9. There are 11 residues in the CDR3. Here the CDR3 DNA reads TGTGCCAGCGCATTCTCAGGGGGAACTTTCTTT. This gives the protein CASAFSGGTFF.

This clonotype has more than one count but fewer than ten. The rearrangement links TRBV4-1 to TRBJ2-7, with unresolved D. V was trimmed by 2 bases and J by 3 bases, leaving 14 bases between them. Germline loops: CDR1 MGHRA, CDR2 YSYEKL. There are 15 residues in the CDR3. Here the CDR3 DNA reads TGCGCCAGCAGCCAAATCGGTCGTCGTAGCTACGAGCAGTACTTC. Protein sequence: CASSQIGRRSYEQYF.

This clonotype was counted a few times. This CDR3 is CASSPGFAETQYF. CDR3 sequence (DNA): TGCGCCAGCAGCCCCGGTTTTGCGGAGACCCAGTACTTC. The J gene is TRBJ2-5, the V gene TRBV4-1; D not certain. V was pared by 4 bases and J by 5 bases, with 11 bases between. CDR1 is MGHRA, CDR2 YSYEKL, per germline. This CDR3 region has 13 residues.

The chain links TRBV4-1 to TRBJ1-1, with a possible D match to TRBD1 (6 bases). Germline CDR1 is MGHRA and CDR2 is YSYEKL. V was cut by 3 bases and J by 1 base, with 12 bases left in between. This CDR3 has 15 amino acids. CDR3 residues: CASSQGGARNTEAFF. As DNA, the CDR3 is TGCGCCAGCAGCCAGGGGGGGGCCAGGAACACTGAAGCTTTCTTT.

The chain employs TRBV3-1 and TRBJ1-2; 7 nucleotides align to TRBD1. Germline values: CDR1 LGHDT, CDR2 YNNKEL (reference sequence). Trimming removed 1 base from V and 4 bases from J; junction bases left unmatched: 3. The length of the CDR3 is 14 residues. CDR3 bases: TGTGCCAGCAGCCAAGGACAGGGCTTCTATGGCTACACCTTC. As protein: CASSQGQGFYGYTF. Filled out from reference TRBV3-1 and TRBJ1-2, the complete variable domain reads DTAVSQTPKYLVTQMGNDKSIKCEQNLGHDTMYWYKQDSKKFLKIMFSYNNKELIINETVPNRFSPKSPDKAHLNLHINSLELGDSAVYFCASSQGQGFYGYTFGSGTRLTVV.

The CDR3 protein is CAWNPQGLAGVNNEQFF. CDR3 nucleotide sequence: TGTGCCTGGAACCCCCAGGGACTAGCGGGAGTAAACAATGAGCAGTTCTTC. This chain links TRBV30 with TRBJ2-1; 14 bases map to TRBD2. This CDR3 has 17 amino acids. Germline trimming cut 4 bases from V and 5 bases from J; bases unmatched to any gene: 10. Germline CDR1 reads GTSNPN; CDR2 reads SVGIG (reference sequence).

This clonotype was observed at least ten times. V and J are TRBV20-1 and TRBJ2-3; 13 bases line up with TRBD2. V lost 4 bases to trimming and J lost 5 bases; unmatched junction nucleotides: 9. The germline V gene has CDR1 DFQATT and CDR2 SNEGSKA (reference sequence). The CDR3 is 16 amino acids. CDR3 in amino acids: CSATRSRTSGRDTQYF. For the CDR3, the DNA is TGCAGTGCTACACGATCAAGGACTAGCGGGAGAGATACGCAGTATTTT.

The sample holds many counts of this clonotype. V and J are TRBV29-1 and TRBJ2-7; D is unclear. The CDR3 is 13 residues long. V lost 0 bases and J 5 bases, leaving 11 bases between the germline ends. Germline V gene lookup returns CDR1 SQVTM and CDR2 ANQGSEA. CDR3 DNA sequence: TGCAGCGTTGAAGACGGGCAGGTTCACGAGCAGTACTTC. This translates into CSVEDGQVHEQYF.

Ten or more counts support this clonotype. The chain couples TRBV10-1 to TRBJ1-2; D is undetermined. CDR1 WNHNN and CDR2 SYGVQD come from the germline V gene (reference sequence). This CDR3 is built from 16 residues. V shed 4 bases and J shed 3 bases, with 18 bases lying between them. The CDR3 DNA sequence: TGCGCCAGCAGTGTTCCCGGGATTTTAGGGTACTATGGCTACACCTTC. It specifies CASSVPGILGYYGYTF.

This sequence joins TRBV5-6 and TRBJ2-2; D unclear. The germline CDR1 and CDR2 sequences are SGHDT and YYEEEE. Trimming shortened V by 5 bases and J by 5 bases, and 16 bases separated the two germline ends. CDR3 length: 15 amino acids. CDR3 nucleotide sequence: TGTGCCAGCAGGAGGTCTTACAGTGTGACCGGGGAGCTGTTTTTT. Its protein is CASRRSYSVTGELFF.

This clonotype was seen many times. V usage is TRBV2 and J usage is TRBJ1-1, with D perhaps matching TRBD1 (5 bases). Trimming removed 6 bases at V and 1 base at J, with 18 bases between. The CDR3 totals 16 residues. The germline V gene encodes CDR1 SNHLY and CDR2 FYNNEI. Here the CDR3 reads CASRHSRVGGNTEAFF. The CDR3 DNA reads TGTGCCAGCAGACACTCCCGGGTTGGGGGGAACACTGAAGCTTTCTTT.

This clonotype was counted ten times or more. The chain joins TRBV4-2 to TRBJ2-3; D remains unclear. The germline CDR1 and CDR2 sequences are LGHNA and YNFKEQ. CDR3 length equals 15 residues. With 4 bases removed from V and 0 bases from J, the gap between germline ends came to 11 bases. This CDR3 is CASSPVGSSTDTQYF. In nucleotides, the CDR3 is TGTGCCAGCAGCCCTGTCGGTTCTAGCACAGATACGCAGTATTTT.

This clonotype was found many times. V usage is TRBV20-1 and J usage is TRBJ2-7; 9 positions agree with TRBD2. The CDR3 is made up of 14 amino acids. V lost 2 bases and J lost 3; bases outside the gene matches: 5. CDR1 and CDR2 from the germline V gene are DFQATT and SNEGSKA (reference sequence). This chain's CDR3 is CSARPGLAFYEQYF. The CDR3 DNA reads TGCAGTGCTAGACCGGGACTAGCTTTCTACGAGCAGTACTTC.

This chain joins TRBV27 and TRBJ1-2; TRBD1 matches at 10 bases. J lost 5 bases, V lost 3 bases, and 3 bases had no gene match. This CDR3 region has 14 residues. Germline V gene lookup returns CDR1 MNHEY and CDR2 SMNVEV (reference sequence). The CDR3 DNA follows: TGTGCCAGCAGTTTGGGACAGGGGAGATATGGCTACACCTTC. Residues: CASSLGQGRYGYTF.

This clonotype has just a few counts. The chain employs TRBV5-1 and TRBJ1-2; TRBD1 matches 8 bases. V trimming: 4 bases; J trimming: 7 bases; junction bases outside the gene matches: 6. This CDR3 has 13 amino acids. The V gene's germline CDR1 is SGHRS and CDR2 YFSETQ. The chain's CDR3 is CASSPTGDAGYTF. CDR3 sequence (DNA): TGCGCCAGCAGCCCGACAGGGGACGCTGGCTACACCTTC.

At least ten counts were recorded for this clonotype. The V gene is TRBV11-2, the J gene TRBJ2-5; the D call may be TRBD1 or TRBD2 (5 bases each). The V end was cut by 3 bases, the J end by 1 base, with 15 bases between. CDR3 size: 16 residues. Germline assignment: CDR1 SGHAT and CDR2 FQNNGV. The CDR3 reads CASSLLVGEVQETQYF. The DNA of the CDR3 is TGTGCCAGCAGCTTGCTGGTGGGGGAAGTCCAAGAGACCCAGTACTTC. The variable domain in full, completed from reference TRBV11-2 and TRBJ2-5, reads EAGVAQSPRYKIIEKRQSVAFWCNPISGHATLYWYQQILGQGPKLLIQFQNNGVVDDSQLPKDRFSAERLKGVDSTLKIQPAKLEDSAVYLCASSLLVGEVQETQYFGPGTRLLVL.

This clonotype was counted only a few times. The genes are TRBV6-1 and TRBJ2-3; a weak D match, TRBD1 (5 bases). Trimming left V 5 bases short and J 3 bases short, with 12 bases between. The CDR3 has 14 amino acids. Germline V gives CDR1 MNHNS, CDR2 SASEGT. The CDR3, as DNA: TGTGCCAGCAGTACAAACAGGATTACAGATACGCAGTATTTT. Protein sequence: CASSTNRITDTQYF.

This clonotype was found many times. The rearrangement links TRBV11-2 to TRBJ1-4; perhaps TRBD1 as D (5 bases). The CDR3 extends over 16 amino acids. Germline V gene sequence: CDR1 SGHAT, CDR2 FQNNGV. The germline V and J ends were trimmed by 5 bases and 0 bases, with 13 bases remaining between them. This CDR3 reads CASSKGLGTTNEKLFF. DNA for the CDR3: TGTGCCAGCAGCAAGGGGTTGGGGACAACTAATGAAAAACTGTTTTTT.

This CDR3 reads CATRVRTGQPQHF. CDR3 coding DNA: TGTGCCACCAGGGTACGGACCGGGCAGCCCCAGCATTTT. V usage is TRBV6-1 and J usage is TRBJ1-5; D perhaps matches TRBD1 (5 bases). CDR3 length: 13 residues. V lost 10 bases and J lost 7, with 17 bases in between. Germline assignment: CDR1 MNHNS and CDR2 SASEGT.

This clonotype was seen repeatedly, ten times or more. The rearrangement uses TRBV7-8 and TRBJ1-4; no clear D. Germline V lookup: CDR1 SGHVS, CDR2 FQNEAQ. The CDR3 loop spans 14 amino acids. The V end was cut by 5 bases, the J end by 7 bases, with 14 bases between. As DNA, the CDR3 is TGTGCCAGCAGCCCAGACCGCGTCGGTGAAAAACTGTTTTTT. Residues: CASSPDRVGEKLFF.

This sequence joins TRBV5-4 and TRBJ1-3; D remains unclear. Germline loops: CDR1 SGHNT, CDR2 YYREEE (reference sequence). The CDR3 spans 17 residues. V lost 0 bases and J 0 bases, leaving 13 bases between the germline ends. CDR3 protein: CASSLGNFHSSGNTIYF. As DNA, the CDR3 is TGTGCCAGCAGCTTGGGGAACTTCCACTCCTCTGGAAACACCATATATTTT.

This clonotype turned up a few times. CDR3 residues: CASTREELDTQYF. CDR3 nucleotide sequence: TGTGCCAGTACACGAGAGGAGCTAGATACGCAGTATTTT. The rearrangement joins TRBV7-2 to TRBJ2-3; no clear D gene. In germline, CDR1 is SGHTA, CDR2 FQGNSA. CDR3 size: 13 residues. Trimming removed 9 bases from V and 5 bases from J, with 15 bases in between.

Ten or more counts support this clonotype. The chain carries TRBV10-3 and TRBJ1-1; 7 positions match TRBD1. The J segment lost 5 bases and the V segment lost 6 bases, leaving 6 bases of the junction unmatched. From germline, CDR1 is ENHRY and CDR2 SYGVKD. The CDR3 covers 13 residues. As DNA, the CDR3 is TGTGCCATCAGGTCAACAGGGGAAACTGAAGCTTTCTTT. Its translation: CAIRSTGETEAFF.

This clonotype was seen repeatedly, ten times or more. The gene calls are TRBV6-6 and TRBJ1-1; D perhaps matches TRBD1 (5 bases). The CDR3 extends over 14 amino acids. Germline V gene sequence: CDR1 MNHNY, CDR2 SVGAGI (reference sequence). V shed 3 bases and J shed 3 bases, with 11 bases lying between them. The CDR3, as DNA: TGTGCCAGCAGTTATGGGGGATTTGACACTGAAGCTTTCTTT. Protein sequence: CASSYGGFDTEAFF.